This T cell receptor beta chain is from a study of cytotoxic CD8 clonotypes in ibrutinib-treated CLL (dated by TCRdb to the early 2020s). In terms of the full investigation: The cohort included some 14 treatment-naive and about a dozen relapsed/refractory patients; roughly 17 were IGHV unmutated. Responses were partial in around 25 patients and complete in 2; after median approximately 69 months follow-up, roughly 14 stayed in remission and some twelve progressed. Response samples were taken after a median of approximately a year on treatment, ranging from roughly 6 to 36 months. Samples averaged roughly 260,000 productive templates and 94,082 productive rearrangements. Of the approximately 90 people in the trial, 25 to 30 had longitudinal samples available. Cryopreserved peripheral blood mononuclear cells were collected before treatment, at response, and at either disease progression or sustained remission. All remission and progressive disease samples were collected while patients were still receiving ibrutinib.

The time point label, as the study defines it: progressive disease on ibrutinib. Roughly 1.9 micrograms of genomic DNA were extracted from cryopreserved PBMCs for TCR beta library preparation. Longitudinal blood samples from CLL patients on ibrutinib monotherapy underwent high-throughput TCR beta sequencing. Patients were enrolled in a phase 2 open-label single-center ibrutinib monotherapy trial. Its CDR3 holds 16 amino acids, cysteine through phenylalanine. Here the CDR3 DNA is all that survives: 48 bases in frame from base 1. CDR1 and CDR2 (MGHDK, SYGVNS) derive from the germline V gene. Clipping removes 0 bases from V and 8 bases from J, with 8 as the unmatched junction base count. What the authors observed across the whole study: At baseline, clonality was higher than in age-matched healthy donors and showed a strong correlation with circulating CD8+ T-cell counts. Public clonotypes were rare and either shrank or stayed stable during treatment, and the rise in clonality at ibrutinib response reflected expansion of private clonotypes. An increase in clonality was observed at ibrutinib response, with clonality remaining stable during sustained remission and falling back toward baseline at progression. Sampling times were not matched between sustained-remission and progressing patients, and lymph node repertoires were not studied.

To note about this clone: Its target antigen remains unknown. Qualities for individual bases were not recorded, and no much larger clone is one base off.

A MiSeq instrument was used for deep resolution sequencing, which targeted depths ranging from 1 in 1 million up to 1 in 200,000 T cells, with coverage averaging 10x for each clonotype. The immunoSEQ hsTCRB Kit was used to generate the TCR beta libraries. The authors processed their data as follows. ImmunoSEQ Data Assistant and ImmunoSEQ Analyzer were used for data analysis, and V, D and J genes were assigned according to IMGT definitions. Clonality, which ranges from 0 to 1, was calculated by subtracting the normalized Shannon entropy of productive rearrangement frequencies from one. Public clonotype analysis was restricted to overrepresented clonotypes comprising at least 0.05% of each patient's repertoire. Thirteen age-matched healthy donor repertoires from immuneACCESS were used as controls for clonality. TCRdb limited this immuneACCESS table to in-frame rearrangements with V and J called. A share of clones is missing; checked studies link under half to unresolved V genes, and the rest is unexplained. The D gene and trimming were derived from the DNA, and the V and J assignments and clone size from that table. This sample has 150,000 to 200,000 clones in its table, and roughly 88% of those were observed once. The ten biggest clones cover 3% to 3.5% of the sample.

This TCR was sampled from a human donor with chronic lymphocytic leukemia. The input for sequencing was PBMCs, taken at disease progression, from a patient treated with ibrutinib. Recombination connected TRBV25-1 to TRBJ2-1; 9 bases in between match TRBD2. The nucleotide sequence reads as follows: TGTGCCAGCAGTGAATATGGCGGGAGGGCCGGGGATGAGCAGTTCTTC. The encoded protein is CASSEYGGRAGDEQFF.